The present T cell receptor beta chain was sequenced within a study of T-cell reconstitution after alpha-beta-depleted transplantation in children. Whole-study results and caveats: The origin of alpha-beta T cells about two months after transplant was reportedly several hundred expanded graft clones. Surviving recipient T cells and thymic progenitors accounted for the high day-60 TCRbeta diversity observed in some patients. Newly produced T cells mostly provided counts and TCRbeta diversity after one year, as hyperexpanded clones declined.

This clonotype was observed at least ten times. Its antigen is still unknown. Unique molecular identifiers were built into the TCRbeta library. TCRdb reprocessed the PCR reads with MiXCR, giving one entry per CDR3 protein. Among hundreds of thousands of distinct CDR3 sequences listed, more than 20% were seen once. CDR3 length equals 14 residues. V trimming: 3 bases; J trimming: 2 bases; junction bases outside the gene matches: 1. Germline V gene data show CDR1 as SGHDN and CDR2 as FVKESK. The chain carries TRBV14 and TRBJ2-7; 10 nucleotides align to TRBD1. The input for sequencing was PBMCs, mostly from graft donor cells, taken 360 days after TCRalphabeta/CD19-depleted stem cell transplant. The clonotype comes from a boy younger than two who had a stem cell transplant for acute myeloid leukemia, so the T cells may come from the graft donor. The CDR3 bases are TGTGCCAGCAGCCATGGGACAGGGGCCTACGAGCAGTACTTC. It codes for CASSHGTGAYEQYF.